This paragraph covers one T cell receptor beta chain sequence. Other nucleotide sequences in the sample specify the same CDR3. V lost 6 bases to trimming and J lost 4 bases; unmatched junction nucleotides: 5. There are 14 residues in the CDR3. Germline values: CDR1 SNHLY, CDR2 FYNNEI. In the source study's methods: Estimated nucleated cell counts came from reference gene primer amplification. Sequencing used immunoSEQ multiplex PCR; TCRdb keeps in-frame clones, though not all of them. V and J calls and clone size are those listed in that table; D and trimming were worked out from the DNA. The sample consists of roughly 240,000 clones, 83% of them appearing once. The data are from a study of blood T cell repertoires in COVID-19. Study-level background: Acute and convalescent COVID-19 samples came from the United States, Italy and Spain.

The sequenced material came from peripheral blood. The chain couples TRBV2 to TRBJ2-7; 11 bases agree with TRBD1. The clonotype comes from a man in his fifties or sixties who had recovered from COVID-19. The CDR3 is CASSPDRGRYEQYF. Written as DNA, the CDR3 is TGTGCCAGCAGCCCGGACAGGGGGCGATACGAGCAGTACTTC.